This T cell receptor beta chain was sequenced for a study of T cell clonotyping in hematopoietic cell transplantation. Trimming pared 6 bases from V and 3 bases from J, leaving 15 bases between. Germline lookup yields CDR1 MGHDK and CDR2 SYGVNS. This CDR3 is 14 amino acids long. Turning to this clone: The antigen is unknown.

Libraries were prepared by immunoSEQ multiplex PCR; TCRdb keeps only in-frame clonotypes and omits some of them. The sample consists of 9,200 or so clones, around 97% of them appearing once. Study results and caveats: Pathologically expanded recipient clonotypes increased progressively from day 30 to day 180 as diversity fell. Without cell sorting, CD4 versus CD8 contributions remain unresolved. At the given depth, recipient repertoires were over 95% de novo clonotypes.

Sample: peripheral blood mononuclear cells, taken 100 days after allogeneic stem cell transplant. The chain combines TRBV25-1 with TRBJ2-7; possible D gene TRBD2, 6 bases. The receptor's source is a male patient aged 60 to 75 who had an allogeneic stem cell transplant from a related donor, so the T cells may come from the graft donor. Some clones in this sample may be carry-over from other donors' samples. The CDR3 DNA reads as TGTGCCAGCAGCGCGGGGTTCGGACACTACGAGCAGTACTTC. Protein product: CASSAGFGHYEQYF.